This T cell receptor beta chain was captured by sequencing in a study of blood T cell repertoires in COVID-19. Overall study: The cDNA or gDNA used as material had been derived from T cells, B-cell-depleted T cells, or PBMCs.

Trimming at V came to 0 bases and at J to 5 bases, leaving 7 bases not matched to a gene. Germline CDR1 is SGHDN and CDR2 is FVKESK. CDR3 length: 16 amino acids. The repertoire was sequenced with immunoSEQ multiplex PCR; TCRdb's copy has only in-frame clones and lacks some. Of 350,000 or so clones in the sample, around 80% are singletons; the top ten hold about 3%. This receptor was identified in a man aged 25-40 years with active or convalescent COVID-19. Sequencing was done on a sample of peripheral blood. The rearrangement joins TRBV14 to TRBJ2-3; 8 bases are a match to TRBD2. The CDR3 DNA reads TGTGCCAGCAGCCAAGAATACGGGGGGGCCGTAGATACGCAGTATTTT. Translation gives CASSQEYGGAVDTQYF.